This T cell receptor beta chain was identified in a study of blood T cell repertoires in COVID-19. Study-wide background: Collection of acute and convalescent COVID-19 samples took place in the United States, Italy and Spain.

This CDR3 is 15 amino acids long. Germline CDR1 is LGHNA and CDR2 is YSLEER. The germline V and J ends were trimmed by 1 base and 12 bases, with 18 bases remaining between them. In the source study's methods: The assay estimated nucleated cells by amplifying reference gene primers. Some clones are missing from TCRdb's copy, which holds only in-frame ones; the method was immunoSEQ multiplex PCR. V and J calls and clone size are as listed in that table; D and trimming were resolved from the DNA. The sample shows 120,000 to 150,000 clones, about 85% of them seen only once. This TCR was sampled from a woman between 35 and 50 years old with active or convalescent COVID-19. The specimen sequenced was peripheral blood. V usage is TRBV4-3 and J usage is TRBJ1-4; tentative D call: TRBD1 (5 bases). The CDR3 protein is CASSQARQRPRELFF. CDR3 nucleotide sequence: TGCGCCAGCAGCCAAGCCCGACAGCGACCCAGGGAACTGTTTTTT.